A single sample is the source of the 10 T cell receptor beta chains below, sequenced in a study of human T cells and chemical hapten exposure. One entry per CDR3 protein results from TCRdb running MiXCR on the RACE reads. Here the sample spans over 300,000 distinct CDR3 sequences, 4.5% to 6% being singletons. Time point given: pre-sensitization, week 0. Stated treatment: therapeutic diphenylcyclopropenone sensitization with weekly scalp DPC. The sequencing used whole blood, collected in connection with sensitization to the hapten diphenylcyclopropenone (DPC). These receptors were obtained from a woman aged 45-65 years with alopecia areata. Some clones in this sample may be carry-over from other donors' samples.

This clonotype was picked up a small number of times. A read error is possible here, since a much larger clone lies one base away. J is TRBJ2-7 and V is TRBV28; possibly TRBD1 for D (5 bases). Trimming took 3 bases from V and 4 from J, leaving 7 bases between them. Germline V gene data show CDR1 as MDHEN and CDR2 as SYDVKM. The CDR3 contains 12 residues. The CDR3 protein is CASSFNRYEQYF. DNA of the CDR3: TGTGCCAGCAGTTTCAACAGGTACGAGCAGTACTTC.

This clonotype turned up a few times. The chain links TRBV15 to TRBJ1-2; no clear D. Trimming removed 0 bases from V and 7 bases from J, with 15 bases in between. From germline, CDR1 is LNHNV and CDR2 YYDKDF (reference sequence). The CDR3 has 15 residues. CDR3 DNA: TGTGCCACCAGCAGAGAACCACCTCTGTGGGTTGGCTACACCTTC. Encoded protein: CATSREPPLWVGYTF.

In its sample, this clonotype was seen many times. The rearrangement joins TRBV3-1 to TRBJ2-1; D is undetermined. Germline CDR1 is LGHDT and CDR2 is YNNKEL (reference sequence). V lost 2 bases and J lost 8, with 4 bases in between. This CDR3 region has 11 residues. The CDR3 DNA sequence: TGTGCCAGCAGCCAAATAGATGAGCAGTTCTTC. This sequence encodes CASSQIDEQFF.

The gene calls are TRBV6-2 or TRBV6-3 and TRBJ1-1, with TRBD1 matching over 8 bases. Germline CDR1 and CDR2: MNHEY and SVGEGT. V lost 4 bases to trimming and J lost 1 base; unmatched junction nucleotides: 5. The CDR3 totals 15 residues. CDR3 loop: CASSSRTGPNTEAFF. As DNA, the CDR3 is TGTGCCAGCAGTTCCCGGACAGGGCCGAACACTGAAGCTTTCTTT.

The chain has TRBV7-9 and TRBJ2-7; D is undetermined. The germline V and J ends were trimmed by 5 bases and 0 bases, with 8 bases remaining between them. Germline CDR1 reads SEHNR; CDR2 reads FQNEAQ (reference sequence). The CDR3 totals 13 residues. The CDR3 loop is CASSRPSSYEQYF. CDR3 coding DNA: TGTGCCAGCAGCCGACCCAGCTCCTACGAGCAGTACTTC.

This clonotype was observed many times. The CDR3 loop reads CASSSPGGQTFF. The CDR3 nucleotides read TGTGCCAGCAGCTCCCCGGGAGGGCAAACTTTCTTT. The chain has TRBV7-9 and TRBJ1-1; D is unresolved. Germline CDR1 is SEHNR and CDR2 is FQNEAQ (reference sequence). The CDR3 covers 12 residues. Trimming left V 4 bases short and J 12 bases short, with 15 bases between.

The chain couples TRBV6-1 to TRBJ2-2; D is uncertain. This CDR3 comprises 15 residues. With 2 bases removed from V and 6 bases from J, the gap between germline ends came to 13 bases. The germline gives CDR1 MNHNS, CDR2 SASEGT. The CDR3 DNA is TGTGCCAGCAGTGAAACAGACGGTGGCGCCGGGGAGCTGTTTTTT. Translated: CASSETDGGAGELFF.

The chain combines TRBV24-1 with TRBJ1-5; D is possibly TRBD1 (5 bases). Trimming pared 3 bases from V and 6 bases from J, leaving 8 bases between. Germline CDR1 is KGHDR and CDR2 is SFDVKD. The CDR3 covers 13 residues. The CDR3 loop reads CATSDGDGQPQHF. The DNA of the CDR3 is TGTGCCACCAGTGATGGGGACGGTCAGCCCCAGCATTTT.

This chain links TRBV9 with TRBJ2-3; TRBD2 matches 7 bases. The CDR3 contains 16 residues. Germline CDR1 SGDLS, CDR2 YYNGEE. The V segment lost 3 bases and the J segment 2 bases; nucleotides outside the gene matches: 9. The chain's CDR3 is CASSAAPAGFTDTQYF. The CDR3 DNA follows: TGTGCCAGCAGCGCAGCCCCAGCGGGATTCACAGATACGCAGTATTTT. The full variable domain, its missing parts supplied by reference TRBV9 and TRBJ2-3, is DSGVTQTPKHLITATGQRVTLRCSPRSGDLSVYWYQQSLDQGLQFLIQYYNGEERAKGNILERFSAQQFPDLHSELNLSSLELGDSALYFCASSAAPAGFTDTQYFGPGTRLTVL.

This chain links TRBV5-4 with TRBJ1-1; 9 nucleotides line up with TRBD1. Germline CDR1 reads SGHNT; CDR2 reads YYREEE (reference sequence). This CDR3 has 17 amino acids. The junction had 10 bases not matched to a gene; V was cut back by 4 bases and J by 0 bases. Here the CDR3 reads CASSKGQGGGMNTEAFF. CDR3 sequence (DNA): TGTGCCAGCAGCAAGGGACAGGGCGGGGGTATGAACACTGAAGCTTTCTTT.